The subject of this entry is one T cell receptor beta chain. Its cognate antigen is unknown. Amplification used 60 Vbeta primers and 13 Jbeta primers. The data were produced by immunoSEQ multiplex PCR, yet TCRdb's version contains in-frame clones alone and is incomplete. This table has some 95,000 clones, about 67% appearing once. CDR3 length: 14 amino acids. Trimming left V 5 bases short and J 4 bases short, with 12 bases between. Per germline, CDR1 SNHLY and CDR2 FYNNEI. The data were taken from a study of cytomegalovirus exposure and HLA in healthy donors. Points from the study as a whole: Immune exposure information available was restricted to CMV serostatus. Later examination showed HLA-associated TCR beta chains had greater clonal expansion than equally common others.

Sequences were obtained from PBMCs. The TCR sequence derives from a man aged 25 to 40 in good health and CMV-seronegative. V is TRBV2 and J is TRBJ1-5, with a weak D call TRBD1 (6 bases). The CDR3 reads CASSPNTGNQPQHF. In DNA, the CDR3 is TGTGCCAGCAGTCCTAATACAGGGAATCAGCCCCAGCATTTT.